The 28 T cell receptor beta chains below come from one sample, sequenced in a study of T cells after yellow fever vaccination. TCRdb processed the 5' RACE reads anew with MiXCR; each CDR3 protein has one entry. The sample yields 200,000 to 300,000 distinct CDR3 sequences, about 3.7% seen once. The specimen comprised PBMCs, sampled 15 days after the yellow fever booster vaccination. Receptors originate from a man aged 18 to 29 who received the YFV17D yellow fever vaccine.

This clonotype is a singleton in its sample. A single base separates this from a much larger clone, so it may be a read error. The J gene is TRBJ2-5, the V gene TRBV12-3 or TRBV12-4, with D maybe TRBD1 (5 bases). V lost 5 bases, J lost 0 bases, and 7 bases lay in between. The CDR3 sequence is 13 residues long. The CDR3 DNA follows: TGTGCCAGCAGTCGACAGTACCAAGAGACCCAGTACTTC. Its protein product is CASSRQYQETQYF.

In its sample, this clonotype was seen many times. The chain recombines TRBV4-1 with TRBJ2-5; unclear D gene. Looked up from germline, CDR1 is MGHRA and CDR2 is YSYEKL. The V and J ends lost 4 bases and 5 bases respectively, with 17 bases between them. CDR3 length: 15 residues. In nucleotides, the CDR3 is TGCGCCAGCAGCCCCGAGGCGGACGGGCGGGAGACCCAGTACTTC. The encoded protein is CASSPEADGRETQYF.

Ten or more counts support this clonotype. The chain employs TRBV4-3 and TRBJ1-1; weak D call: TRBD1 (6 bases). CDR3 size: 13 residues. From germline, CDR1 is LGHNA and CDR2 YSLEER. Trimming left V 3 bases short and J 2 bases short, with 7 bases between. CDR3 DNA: TGCGCCAGCAGCCAGGACAGAAACACTGAAGCTTTCTTT. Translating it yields CASSQDRNTEAFF.

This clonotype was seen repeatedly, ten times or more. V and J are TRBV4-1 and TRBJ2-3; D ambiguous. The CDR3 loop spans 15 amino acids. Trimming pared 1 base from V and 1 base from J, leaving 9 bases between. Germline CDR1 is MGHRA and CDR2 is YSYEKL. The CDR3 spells CASSQVGQGTDTQYF. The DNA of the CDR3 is TGCGCCAGCAGCCAAGTCGGGCAGGGCACAGATACGCAGTATTTT.

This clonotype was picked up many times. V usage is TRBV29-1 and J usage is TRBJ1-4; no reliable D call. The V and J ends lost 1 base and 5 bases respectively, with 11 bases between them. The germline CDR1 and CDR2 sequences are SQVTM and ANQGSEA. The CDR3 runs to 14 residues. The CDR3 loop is CSVEVQVGNEKLFF. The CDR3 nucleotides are TGCAGCGTTGAAGTCCAAGTCGGGAATGAAAAACTGTTTTTT.

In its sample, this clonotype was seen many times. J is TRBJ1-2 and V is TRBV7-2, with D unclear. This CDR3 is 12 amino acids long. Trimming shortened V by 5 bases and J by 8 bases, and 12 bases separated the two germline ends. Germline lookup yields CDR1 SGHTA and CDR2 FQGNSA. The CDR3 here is CASSPAPWGYTF. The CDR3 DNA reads TGTGCCAGCAGCCCCGCCCCGTGGGGCTACACCTTC.

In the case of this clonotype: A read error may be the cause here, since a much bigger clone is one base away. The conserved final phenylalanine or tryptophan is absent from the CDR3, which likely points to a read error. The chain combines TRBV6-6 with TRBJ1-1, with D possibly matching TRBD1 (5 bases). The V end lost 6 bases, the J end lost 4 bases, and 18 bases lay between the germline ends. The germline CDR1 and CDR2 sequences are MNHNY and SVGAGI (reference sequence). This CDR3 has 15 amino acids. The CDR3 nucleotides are TGTGCCAGCAGAACCGACGGTTATGGGGGCACTGAAGCTTTCATT. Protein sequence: CASRTDGYGGTEAFI.

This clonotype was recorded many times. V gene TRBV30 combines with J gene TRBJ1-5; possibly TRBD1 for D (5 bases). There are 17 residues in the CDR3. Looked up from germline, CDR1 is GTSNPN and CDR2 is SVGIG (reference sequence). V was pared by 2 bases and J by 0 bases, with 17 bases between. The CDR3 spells CAWSPRGGYLSNQPQHF. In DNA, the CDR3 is TGTGCCTGGAGTCCACGGGGGGGGTACCTTAGCAATCAGCCCCAGCATTTT.

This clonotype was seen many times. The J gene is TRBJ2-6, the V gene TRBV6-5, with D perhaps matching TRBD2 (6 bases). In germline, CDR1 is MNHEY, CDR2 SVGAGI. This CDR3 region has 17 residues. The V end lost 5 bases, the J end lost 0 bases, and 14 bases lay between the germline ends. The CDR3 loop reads CASSHPGENSGANVLTF. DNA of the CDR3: TGTGCCAGCAGTCACCCGGGGGAGAACTCTGGGGCCAACGTCCTGACTTTC.

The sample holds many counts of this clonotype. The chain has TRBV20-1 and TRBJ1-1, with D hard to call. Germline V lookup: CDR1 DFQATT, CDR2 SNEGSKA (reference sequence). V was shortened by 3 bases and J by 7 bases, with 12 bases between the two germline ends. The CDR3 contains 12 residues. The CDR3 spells CSASRRGVEAFF. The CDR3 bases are TGCAGTGCTAGCAGGCGTGGGGTTGAAGCTTTCTTT.

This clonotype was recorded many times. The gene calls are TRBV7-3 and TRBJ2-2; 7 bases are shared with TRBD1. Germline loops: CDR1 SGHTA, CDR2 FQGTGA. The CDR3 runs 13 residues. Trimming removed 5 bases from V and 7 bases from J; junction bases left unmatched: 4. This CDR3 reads CASSQQGYGELFF. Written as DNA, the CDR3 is TGTGCCAGCAGCCAACAGGGGTACGGGGAGCTGTTTTTT. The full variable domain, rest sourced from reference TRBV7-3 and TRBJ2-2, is GAGVSQTPSNKVTEKGKYVELRCDPISGHTALYWYRQSLGQGPEFLIYFQGTGAADDSGLPNDRFFAVRPEGSVSTLKIQRTERGDSAVYLCASSQQGYGELFFGEGSRLTVL.

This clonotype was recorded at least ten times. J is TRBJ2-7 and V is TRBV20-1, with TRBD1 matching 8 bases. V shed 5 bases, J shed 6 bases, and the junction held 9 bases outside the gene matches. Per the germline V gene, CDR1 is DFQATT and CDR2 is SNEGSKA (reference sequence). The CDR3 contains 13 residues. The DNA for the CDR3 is TGCAGTGCTGTCGGGACAGGATACGTCGAGCAGTACTTC. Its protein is CSAVGTGYVEQYF.

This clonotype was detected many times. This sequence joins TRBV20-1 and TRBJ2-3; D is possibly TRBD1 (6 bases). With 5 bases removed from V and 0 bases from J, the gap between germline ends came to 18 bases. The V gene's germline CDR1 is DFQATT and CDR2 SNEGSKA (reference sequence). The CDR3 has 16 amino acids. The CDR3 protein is CSARGMWGPSTDTQYF. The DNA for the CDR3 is TGCAGTGCTCGCGGAATGTGGGGGCCTAGCACAGATACGCAGTATTTT.

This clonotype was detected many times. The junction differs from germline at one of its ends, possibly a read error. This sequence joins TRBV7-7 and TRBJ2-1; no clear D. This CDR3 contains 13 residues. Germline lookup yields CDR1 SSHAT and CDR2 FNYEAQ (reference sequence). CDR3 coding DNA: TGTGCTAGCAGCTTAGCAGGAGTGGGTGAGCAGTTCTTC. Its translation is CASSLAGVGEQFF.

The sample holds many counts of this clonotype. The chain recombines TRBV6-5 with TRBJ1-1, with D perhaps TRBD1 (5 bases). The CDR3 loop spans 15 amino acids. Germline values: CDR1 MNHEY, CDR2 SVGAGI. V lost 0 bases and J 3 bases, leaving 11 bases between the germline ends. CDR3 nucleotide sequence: TGTGCCAGCAGTTACTCCCTTCTCAGGGACACTGAAGCTTTCTTT. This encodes CASSYSLLRDTEAFF.

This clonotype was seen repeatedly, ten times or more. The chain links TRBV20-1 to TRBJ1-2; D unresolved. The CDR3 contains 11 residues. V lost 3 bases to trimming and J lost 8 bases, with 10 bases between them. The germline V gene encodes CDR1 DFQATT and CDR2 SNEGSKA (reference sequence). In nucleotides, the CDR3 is TGCAGTGCTAGGGACGTGGGCGGCTACACCTTC. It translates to CSARDVGGYTF.

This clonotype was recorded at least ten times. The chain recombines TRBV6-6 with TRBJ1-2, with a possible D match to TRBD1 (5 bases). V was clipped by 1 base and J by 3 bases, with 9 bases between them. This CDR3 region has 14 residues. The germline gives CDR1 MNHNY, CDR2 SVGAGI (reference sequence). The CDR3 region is CASSYYGTDYGYTF. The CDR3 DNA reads TGTGCCAGCAGTTACTATGGGACTGACTATGGCTACACCTTC.

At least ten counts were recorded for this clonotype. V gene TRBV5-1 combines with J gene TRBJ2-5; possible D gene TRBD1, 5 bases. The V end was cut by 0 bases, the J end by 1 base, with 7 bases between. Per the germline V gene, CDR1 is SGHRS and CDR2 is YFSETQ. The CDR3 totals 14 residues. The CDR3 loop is CASSLGQSQETQYF. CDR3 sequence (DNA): TGCGCCAGCAGCTTGGGACAGTCCCAAGAGACCCAGTACTTC.

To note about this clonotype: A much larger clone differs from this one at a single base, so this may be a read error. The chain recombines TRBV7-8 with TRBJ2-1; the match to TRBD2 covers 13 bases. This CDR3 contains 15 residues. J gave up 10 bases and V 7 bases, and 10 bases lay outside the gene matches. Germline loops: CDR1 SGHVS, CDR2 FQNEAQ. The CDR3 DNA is TGTGCCAGCAAGTTGACTAGCGGGGGGCCCGGGGAGCAGTTCTTC. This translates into CASKLTSGGPGEQFF.

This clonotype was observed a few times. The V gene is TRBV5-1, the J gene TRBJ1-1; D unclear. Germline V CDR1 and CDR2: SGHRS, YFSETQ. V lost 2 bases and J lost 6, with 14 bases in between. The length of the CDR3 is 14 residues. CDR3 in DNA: TGCGCCAGCAGCTTCGACCGGAGTCACGCTGAAGCTTTCTTT. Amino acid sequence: CASSFDRSHAEAFF.

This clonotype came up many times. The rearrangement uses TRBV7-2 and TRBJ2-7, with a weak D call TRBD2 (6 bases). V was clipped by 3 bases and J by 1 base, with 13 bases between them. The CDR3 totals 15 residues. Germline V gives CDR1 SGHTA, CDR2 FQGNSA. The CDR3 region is CASSLGGTASYEQYV. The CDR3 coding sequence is TGTGCCAGCAGCTTGGGGGGAACCGCTTCCTACGAGCAGTACGTC.

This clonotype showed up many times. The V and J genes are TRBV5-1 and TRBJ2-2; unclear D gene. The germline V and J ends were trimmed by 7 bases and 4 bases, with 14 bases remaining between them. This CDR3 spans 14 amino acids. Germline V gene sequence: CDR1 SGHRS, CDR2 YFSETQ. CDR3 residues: CASGEQSTTGELFF. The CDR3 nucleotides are TGCGCCAGCGGGGAACAGTCGACCACCGGGGAGCTGTTTTTT.

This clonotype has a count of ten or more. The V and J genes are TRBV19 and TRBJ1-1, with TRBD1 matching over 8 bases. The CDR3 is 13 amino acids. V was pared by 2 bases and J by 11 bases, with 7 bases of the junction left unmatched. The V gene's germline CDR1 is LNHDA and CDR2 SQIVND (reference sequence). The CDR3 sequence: CASSISGTGGAFF. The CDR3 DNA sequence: TGTGCCAGTAGTATATCCGGGACAGGAGGCGCTTTCTTT. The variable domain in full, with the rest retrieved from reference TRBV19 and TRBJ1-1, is DGGITQSPKYLFRKEGQNVTLSCEQNLNHDAMYWYRQDPGQGLRLIYYSQIVNDFQKGDIAEGYSVSREKKESFPLTVTSAQKNPTAFYLCASSISGTGGAFFGQGTRLTVV.

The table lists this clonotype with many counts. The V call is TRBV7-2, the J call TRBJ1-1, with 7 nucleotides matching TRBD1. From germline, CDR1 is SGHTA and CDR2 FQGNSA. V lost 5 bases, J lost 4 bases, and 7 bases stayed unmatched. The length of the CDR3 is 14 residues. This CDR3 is CASSVGGWGTEAFF. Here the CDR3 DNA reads TGTGCCAGCAGCGTAGGGGGCTGGGGCACTGAAGCTTTCTTT.

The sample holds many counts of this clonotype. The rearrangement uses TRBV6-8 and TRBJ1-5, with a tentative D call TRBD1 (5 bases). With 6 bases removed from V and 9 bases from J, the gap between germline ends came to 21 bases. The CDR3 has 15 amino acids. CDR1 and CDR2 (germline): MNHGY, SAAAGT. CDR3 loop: CASSRRQLHYRPQHF. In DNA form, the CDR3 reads TGTGCCAGCAGCCGCCGACAGCTACACTATCGGCCCCAGCATTTT.

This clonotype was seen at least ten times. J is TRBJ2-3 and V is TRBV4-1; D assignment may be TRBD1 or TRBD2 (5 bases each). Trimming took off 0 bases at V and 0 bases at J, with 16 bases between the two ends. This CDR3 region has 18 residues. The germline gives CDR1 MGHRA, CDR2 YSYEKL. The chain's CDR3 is CASSQEMGTSFSTDTQYF. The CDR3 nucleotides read TGCGCCAGCAGCCAAGAAATGGGGACCTCTTTCAGCACAGATACGCAGTATTTT.

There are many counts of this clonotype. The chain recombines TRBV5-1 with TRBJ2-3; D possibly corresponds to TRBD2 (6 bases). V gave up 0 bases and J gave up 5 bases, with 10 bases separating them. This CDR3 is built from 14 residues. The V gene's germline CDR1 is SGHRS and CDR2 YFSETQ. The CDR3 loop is CASSLEAGRDTQYF. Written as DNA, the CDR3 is TGCGCCAGCAGCTTGGAGGCGGGGCGAGATACGCAGTATTTT. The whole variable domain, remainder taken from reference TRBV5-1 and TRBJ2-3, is KAGVTQTPRYLIKTRGQQVTLSCSPISGHRSVSWYQQTPGQGLQFLFEYFSETQRNKGNFPGRFSGRQFSNSRSEMNVSTLELGDSALYLCASSLEAGRDTQYFGPGTRLTVL.

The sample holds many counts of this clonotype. The CDR3 DNA reads as TGTGCCAGCAGCAAACAGGGCAACCACAATGAGCAGTTCTTC. Amino acid sequence: CASSKQGNHNEQFF. This sequence joins TRBV7-6 and TRBJ2-1; D possibly corresponds to TRBD1 (6 bases). Germline assignment: CDR1 SGHVS and CDR2 FNYEAQ. V was cut by 5 bases and J by 5 bases, with 13 bases left in between. The CDR3 covers 14 residues.